This T cell receptor beta chain was sequenced in a study of cytomegalovirus exposure and HLA in healthy donors. Germline V gene sequence: CDR1 SGHNT, CDR2 YYREEE (reference sequence). CDR3 length: 14 residues. Trimming stripped 4 bases from V and 5 bases from J, with 15 bases between. Researchers ran the PCR with 60 Vbeta and 13 Jbeta primers. The protocol was immunoSEQ multiplex PCR, while the TCRdb copy is restricted to in-frame clones and leaves out a portion. The sample lists 150,000 or so clones, over 60% occurring once. Material for sequencing was PBMCs. The sequence came from a woman between 35 and 50 years old in good health and CMV-seronegative. The chain joins TRBV5-4 to TRBJ2-5, with D possibly matching TRBD2 (6 bases). The CDR3 DNA reads TGTGCCAGCAGCCGGGGGTTCCAAGGGGAGACCCAGTACTTC. The encoded protein is CASSRGFQGETQYF. Together with reference TRBV5-4 and TRBJ2-5, the CDR3 gives the full variable domain: ETGVTQSPTHLIKTRGQQVTLRCSSQSGHNTVSWYQQALGQGPQFIFQYYREEENGRGNFPPRFSGLQFPNYSSELNVNALELDDSALYLCASSRGFQGETQYFGPGTRLLVL.